A single sample is the source of the 10 T cell receptor beta chains below, sequenced in a study of cytomegalovirus exposure and HLA in healthy donors. 60 Vbeta and 13 Jbeta primers were used in PCR. The protocol was immunoSEQ multiplex PCR, while the TCRdb copy is restricted to in-frame clones and leaves out a portion. This table holds 150,000 to 200,000 clones, roughly three quarters found once. The sample comprised PBMCs. These receptors all stem from a woman in her thirties or forties in good health and CMV-seronegative.

V gene TRBV28 combines with J gene TRBJ2-7; TRBD1 matches at 8 bases. CDR1 MDHEN and CDR2 SYDVKM come from the germline V gene. The CDR3 runs 15 residues. V lost 4 bases and J lost 0; bases outside the gene matches: 5. CDR3 sequence reads: CASSSPGGLSYEQYF. For the CDR3, the DNA is TGTGCCAGCAGTTCCCCAGGGGGCCTCTCCTACGAGCAGTACTTC.

The chain uses TRBV30 and TRBJ1-4, with D tentatively TRBD1 (5 bases). This CDR3 is 16 amino acids long. CDR1 and CDR2 (germline): GTSNPN, SVGIG (reference sequence). Trimming removed 2 bases from V and 7 bases from J, with 20 bases in between. This CDR3 is CAWSIPAPSGGEKLFF. CDR3 DNA: TGTGCCTGGAGTATTCCAGCGCCGTCCGGGGGTGAAAAACTGTTTTTT. The variable domain in full, with the rest retrieved from reference TRBV30 and TRBJ1-4, is SQTIHQWPATLVQPVGSPLSLECTVEGTSNPNLYWYRQAAGRGLQLLFYSVGIGQISSEVPQNLSASRPQDRQFILSSKKLLLSDSGFYLCAWSIPAPSGGEKLFFGSGTQLSVL.

A word on this clone: Sequence at one end of the junction differs from germline and may be a read error. V usage is TRBV7-9 and J usage is TRBJ2-7, with D perhaps matching TRBD2 (5 bases). Germline lookup yields CDR1 SEHNR and CDR2 FQNEAQ (reference sequence). The CDR3 sequence is 12 residues long. DNA for the CDR3: TGTTCCAGCAGACGTGAGGGAAACGAGCAGTACTTC. Its protein is CSSRREGNEQYF.

This sequence joins TRBV9 and TRBJ2-1; TRBD2 matches 10 bases. The CDR3 is made up of 16 amino acids. The germline V gene has CDR1 SGDLS and CDR2 YYNGEE. V shed 0 bases and J 11 bases; nucleotides not matched to a gene: 11. DNA for the CDR3: TGTGCCAGCAGCGTAGAGCGGGGGGGTGAAGTCCGAAAGCAGTTCTTC. This sequence encodes CASSVERGGEVRKQFF.

This sequence joins TRBV9 and TRBJ2-2; D is possibly TRBD2 (5 bases). This CDR3 is built from 14 residues. The germline CDR1 and CDR2 sequences are SGDLS and YYNGEE. Between the trimmed V and J ends, which lost 0 bases and 2 bases, there was a span of 5 bases. CDR3 loop: CASSVAGNTGELFF. The CDR3, as DNA: TGTGCCAGCAGCGTAGCGGGAAACACCGGGGAGCTGTTTTTT.

This chain uses TRBV6-6 with TRBJ1-6; 7 positions match TRBD1. The CDR3 length is 15 residues. After removal of 2 bases from V and 10 bases from J, the junction contained 8 bases not matched to a gene. Per germline, CDR1 MNHNY and CDR2 SVGAGI (reference sequence). The CDR3 reads CASSYRDRSESPLHF. CDR3 nucleotides: TGTGCCAGCAGTTACCGGGACAGAAGCGAATCACCCCTCCACTTT.

The rearrangement uses TRBV10-3 and TRBJ1-1; no firm D call. The CDR3 totals 13 residues. Trimming cost V 1 base and J 3 bases, with 6 bases left between them. The germline V gene has CDR1 ENHRY and CDR2 SYGVKD. CDR3 sequence (DNA): TGTGCCATCAGTGAGTTAGAGGACACTGAAGCTTTCTTT. It is translated as CAISELEDTEAFF.

The V gene is TRBV7-8, the J gene TRBJ2-5; 12 nucleotides line up with TRBD1. This CDR3 region has 15 residues. V dropped 5 bases and J dropped 5; count of bases not matched to a gene: 6. Germline V CDR1 and CDR2: SGHVS, FQNEAQ. The CDR3 reads CASSKGTGGVETQYF. CDR3 nucleotides: TGTGCCAGCAGCAAGGGGACAGGGGGCGTGGAGACCCAGTACTTC.

The chain is built from TRBV6-5 and TRBJ1-2, with D possibly being TRBD1 (6 bases). CDR3 length: 14 residues. Trimming stripped 7 bases from V and 2 bases from J, with 14 bases between. Germline assignment: CDR1 MNHEY and CDR2 SVGAGI. The CDR3 coding sequence is TGTGCCAGCAACAAACCAGGGGTGAACTATGGCTACACCTTC. As protein: CASNKPGVNYGYTF.

V usage is TRBV10-3 and J usage is TRBJ1-1, with a possible D match to TRBD1 (5 bases). There are 13 residues in the CDR3. The V gene's germline CDR1 is ENHRY and CDR2 SYGVKD. V was pared by 10 bases and J by 1 base, with 13 bases between. The CDR3 DNA sequence: TGTGCCACCGACCCTACAGGGAACACTGAAGCTTTCTTT. It codes for CATDPTGNTEAFF.